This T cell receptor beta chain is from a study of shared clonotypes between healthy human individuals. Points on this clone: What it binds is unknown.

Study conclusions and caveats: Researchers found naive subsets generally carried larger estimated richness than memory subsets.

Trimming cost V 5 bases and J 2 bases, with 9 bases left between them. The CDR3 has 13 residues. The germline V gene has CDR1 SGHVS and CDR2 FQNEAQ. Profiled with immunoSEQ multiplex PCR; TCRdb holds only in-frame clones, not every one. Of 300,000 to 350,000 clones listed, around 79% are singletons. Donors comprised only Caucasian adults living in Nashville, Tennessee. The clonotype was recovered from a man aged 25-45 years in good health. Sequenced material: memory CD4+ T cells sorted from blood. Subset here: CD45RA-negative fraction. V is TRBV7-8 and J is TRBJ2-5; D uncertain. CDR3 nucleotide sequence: TGTGCCAGCAGCCGCGCCAGGCAAGAGACCCAGTACTTC. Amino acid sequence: CASSRARQETQYF.